Each of the 6 T cell receptor beta chains below was sequenced from the same sample in a study of T cell responses to AZD1222 COVID-19 vaccine. The protocol was immunoSEQ multiplex PCR, while the TCRdb copy is restricted to in-frame clones and leaves out a portion. The data contain under 80,000 clones, about 85% of them singletons. Sequencing was performed on peripheral blood, taken 28 days after the second AZD1222 dose. The receptor set was obtained from an adult who received the AZD1222 COVID-19 vaccine.

The chain couples TRBV5-3 to TRBJ1-6; D not resolved. TRBV5-3 has ORF status, its function being uncertain. The V end was cut by 4 bases, the J end by 7 bases, with 12 bases between. There are 14 residues in the CDR3. CDR3 sequence: CARSLALGNSPLHF. CDR3 DNA sequence: TGTGCCAGAAGCCTAGCCTTGGGAAATTCACCCCTCCACTTT.

This clone was counted between two and nine times. CDR3 in amino acids: CATSRERWGEAFF. CDR3 bases: TGTGCCACCAGCAGAGAAAGGTGGGGTGAAGCTTTCTTT. The J gene is TRBJ1-1, the V gene TRBV15; D not resolved. CDR1 is LNHNV and CDR2 is YYDKDF in the germline V gene (reference sequence). Trimming pared 0 bases from V and 7 bases from J, leaving 9 bases between. CDR3 length equals 13 residues.

The gene calls are TRBV27 and TRBJ2-7; D perhaps matches TRBD2 (6 bases). Germline values: CDR1 MNHEY, CDR2 SMNVEV (reference sequence). CDR3 length: 13 residues. Trimming took 5 bases from V and 3 from J, leaving 11 bases between them. CDR3 coding DNA: TGTGCCAGCAGTGCCCTGACTAGCTACGAGCAGTACTTC. This encodes CASSALTSYEQYF.

J is TRBJ2-1 and V is TRBV10-1; TRBD1 agrees at 9 bases. The germline V gene has CDR1 WNHNN and CDR2 SYGVQD (reference sequence). After removal of 6 bases from V and 7 bases from J, the junction contained 10 bases not matched to a gene. This CDR3 comprises 15 residues. The CDR3 loop is CASSVPGTGINEQFF. For the CDR3, the DNA is TGCGCCAGCAGCGTTCCCGGGACAGGGATAAATGAGCAGTTCTTC.

This clone was counted a single time. The V call is TRBV19, the J call TRBJ2-7; 10 bases fit TRBD2. The length of the CDR3 is 15 residues. V was pared by 4 bases and J by 7 bases, with 10 bases of the junction left unmatched. Per germline, CDR1 LNHDA and CDR2 SQIVND (reference sequence). CDR3 nucleotides: TGTGCCAGTAGTACAGAGCGGGAGGGCCAACGTGAGCAGTACTTC. This gives the protein CASSTEREGQREQYF.

This clone qualifies as medium-sized (0.01 to 0.1%). The chain combines TRBV29-1 with TRBJ2-5; no clear D. The V gene's germline CDR1 is SQVTM and CDR2 ANQGSEA. This CDR3 contains 11 residues. CDR3 in DNA: TGCAGTAAACGGCTAGGCGAGACCCAGTACTTC. This sequence encodes CSKRLGETQYF.